Presented here are 7 T cell receptor beta chains from one specimen sequenced in a study of early T cells in non-severe SARS-CoV-2 infection. One entry per CDR3 protein, called by TCRdb with MiXCR from the 5' RACE reads. Among about 34,000 distinct CDR3 sequences, 5% to 7% were seen once, and the ten largest hold approximately 7.5%. The source material was whole blood. All receptors come from an adult who was a healthcare worker with PCR-confirmed SARS-CoV-2 infection or an uninfected control (not recorded which).

V and J are TRBV15 and TRBJ2-7, with 7 bases aligning to TRBD1. The CDR3 covers 17 residues. Germline CDR1 LNHNV, CDR2 YYDKDF (reference sequence). V dropped 3 bases and J dropped 3; count of bases not matched to a gene: 14. In nucleotides, the CDR3 is TGTGCCACCAGCAGGGGCCTAGAGGGGGCATTCTTCTACGAGCAGTACTTC. Amino acids: CATSRGLEGAFFYEQYF.

This clonotype was counted a few times. V usage is TRBV14 and J usage is TRBJ2-3; 7 bases are shared with TRBD1. This CDR3 region has 13 residues. In germline, CDR1 is SGHDN, CDR2 FVKESK. After removal of 4 bases from V and 4 bases from J, the junction contained 2 bases not matched to a gene. The CDR3, as DNA: TGTGCCAGCAGCCTGCAGGGGGCAGATACGCAGTATTTT. Encoded protein: CASSLQGADTQYF. Full variable domain (remainder filled in from reference TRBV14 and TRBJ2-3): EAGVTQFPSHSVIEKGQTVTLRCDPISGHDNLYWYRRVMGKEIKFLLHFVKESKQDESGMPNNRFLAERTGGTYSTLKVQPAELEDSGVYFCASSLQGADTQYFGPGTRLTVL.

This clonotype was detected ten times or more. This chain connects TRBV12-3 or TRBV12-4 to TRBJ1-6, with TRBD1 as a possible D gene (6 bases). CDR3 length equals 16 residues. V lost 5 bases to trimming and J lost 8 bases, with 19 bases between them. The CDR3 DNA reads TGTGCCAGCAGTCGCCTCAGGGGACCTAGTGATTCACCCCTCCACTTT. This gives the protein CASSRLRGPSDSPLHF.

This clonotype appeared many times. The chain links TRBV15 to TRBJ1-2; TRBD1 might be the D (5 bases). Trimming removed 0 bases from V and 4 bases from J, with 12 bases in between. The CDR3 length is 15 residues. Germline V gene lookup returns CDR1 LNHNV and CDR2 YYDKDF (reference sequence). CDR3 protein: CATSRDAGGLYGYTF. CDR3 in DNA: TGTGCCACCAGCAGAGATGCGGGGGGACTCTATGGCTACACCTTC.

At least ten counts were recorded for this clonotype. The rearrangement links TRBV29-1 to TRBJ1-1; TRBD1 matches at 7 bases. After removal of 7 bases from V and 4 bases from J, the junction contained 12 bases not matched to a gene. Germline CDR1 and CDR2: SQVTM and ANQGSEA. This CDR3 contains 14 residues. CDR3 protein: CSARGEQGSTEAFF. CDR3 DNA sequence: TGCAGCGCCCGGGGAGAACAGGGGAGCACTGAAGCTTTCTTT.

Many counts were recorded for this clonotype. The CDR3 bases are TGTGCCAGCAGCCACTCTACGGGGAAAATCTACGAGCAGTACTTC. It is translated as CASSHSTGKIYEQYF. The chain is built from TRBV7-8 and TRBJ2-7; possibly TRBD2 for D (5 bases). Germline V gives CDR1 SGHVS, CDR2 FQNEAQ. The CDR3 totals 15 residues. The germline V and J ends were trimmed by 5 bases and 3 bases, with 17 bases remaining between them.

This clonotype was observed at least ten times. The J gene is TRBJ2-3, the V gene TRBV5-1; 8 bases align to TRBD2. This CDR3 region has 15 residues. The V gene end was trimmed by 2 bases and the J gene end by 0 bases; junction bases not matched to a gene: 2. In germline, CDR1 is SGHRS, CDR2 YFSETQ. Here the CDR3 DNA reads TGCGCCAGCAGCTTTTTAGCGGGGAGCACAGATACGCAGTATTTT. Protein sequence: CASSFLAGSTDTQYF.